This T cell receptor (beta chain) was identified in a study of T cell responses to AZD1222 COVID-19 vaccine. V lost 1 base and J 2 bases, leaving 8 bases between the germline ends. The germline V gene encodes CDR1 LGHDT and CDR2 YNNKEL (reference sequence). CDR3 length: 14 amino acids. Using immunoSEQ multiplex PCR, the repertoire was profiled, and TCRdb retains in-frame clones only, with some absent. The table includes under 150,000 clones, 85% detected once. The starting material was peripheral blood, obtained 28 days after the second dose of the MenACWY control vaccine. The chain employs TRBV3-1 (or the pseudogene TRBV3-2) and TRBJ1-2; weak D call: TRBD1 (5 bases). The sequence was collected from an adult who received the MenACWY meningococcal vaccine as a control. The CDR3 here is CASSQGEGNYGYTF. CDR3 in DNA: TGTGCCAGCAGCCAAGGAGAGGGGAACTATGGCTACACCTTC.